This paragraph reports one T cell receptor (beta chain). V lost 3 bases, J lost 2 bases, and 9 bases lay in between. Germline V gives CDR1 LNHDA, CDR2 SQIVND (reference sequence). The CDR3 has 14 amino acids. This specimen belongs to a study of blood T cell repertoires in COVID-19. Across the whole study: PBMCs, B-cell-depleted T cells, or T cells were the source of the cDNA or gDNA that made up the material.

Data came from immunoSEQ multiplex PCR; TCRdb stores just in-frame clones and leaves some out. The sample has more than 85,000 clones; approximately 90% are singletons. In Seattle, patients joined the study during active infection and were tracked longitudinally. V and J are TRBV19 and TRBJ2-3; D is ambiguous. The sample was peripheral blood. This sequence originates from a human donor with COVID-19, enrolled during active disease. The donor label of this sample is uncertain. The CDR3 nucleotides read TGTGCCAGTAGTATCACCCAGGACACAGATACGCAGTATTTT. Amino acids: CASSITQDTDTQYF. Looking up the rest from reference TRBV19 and TRBJ2-3 gives the full variable domain: DGGITQSPKYLFRKEGQNVTLSCEQNLNHDAMYWYRQDPGQGLRLIYYSQIVNDFQKGDIAEGYSVSREKKESFPLTVTSAQKNPTAFYLCASSITQDTDTQYFGPGTRLTVL.